The rows below give T cell receptor beta chains drawn from one sample of a study of response to subunit inactivated influenza vaccine. MiXCR, run by TCRdb on the RT-PCR reads, gives a single entry per CDR3 protein. The sample contains over 800,000 distinct CDR3 sequences, about 20% of which appear only once. This specimen was PBMCs from blood, taken about 5 days after vaccination. These receptors all come from a man aged 45 to 65 who received an inactivated influenza vaccine. Both conserved end residues are part of each CDR3. The order of the fields is clone size, J gene, V gene, D gene, CDR3 protein, CDR3 DNA. The D gene is left open where the match is weak. Some rows mark clone size as missing; the rest say once, few, many or name a class of expanded clone.

>few|TRBJ2-1|TRBV20-1|-
CSASLGSNEQFF
TGCAGTGCTAGTTTGGGTTCCAATGAGCAGTTCTTC
>many|TRBJ2-1|TRBV5-1|-
CASSLGIASYNEQFF
TGCGCCAGCAGCTTGGGTATTGCTTCCTACAATGAGCAGTTCTTC
>-|TRBJ2-7|TRBV29-1|-
CSVQGTASYEQYF
TGCAGCGTCCAAGGTACGGCCTCCTACGAGCAGTACTTC
>few|TRBJ2-5|TRBV27|TRBD1
CASGPLWDRGPETQYF
TGTGCCAGCGGACCCTTATGGGACAGGGGTCCGGAGACCCAGTACTTC
>few|TRBJ2-5|TRBV12-3/TRBV12-4|-
CASSTSWKTQYF
TGTGCCAGCAGCACTAGCTGGAAGACCCAGTACTTC
>few|TRBJ2-5|TRBV10-3|-
CAISESRGSGETQYF
TGTGCCATCAGTGAGAGCCGGGGGTCGGGAGAGACCCAGTACTTC
>-|TRBJ2-7|TRBV7-8|-
CASSLVGDQAPYEQYF
TGTGCCAGCAGCTTAGTTGGTGATCAGGCGCCGTACGAGCAGTACTTC
>many|TRBJ2-4|TRBV25-1|-
CASSENRRLEDKNIQYF
TGTGCCAGCAGTGAAAATCGGAGACTAGAGGACAAAAACATTCAGTACTTC
>many|TRBJ1-1|TRBV20-1|-
CSARDRGTWYTEAFF
TGCAGTGCTAGAGATCGGGGCACGTGGTACACTGAAGCTTTCTTT
>-|TRBJ2-1|TRBV27|TRBD2
CASSTQTSGIPFGHNEQFF
TGTGCCAGCAGTACACAGACTAGCGGGATCCCCTTCGGCCACAATGAGCAGTTCTTC
>-|TRBJ2-1|TRBV2|TRBD1
CASSVRDRVGEQFF
TGTGCCAGCAGTGTTCGGGACAGGGTGGGTGAGCAGTTCTTC
>-|TRBJ2-2|TRBV28|TRBD2
CASSSRAGGPHGELFF
TGTGCCAGCAGTTCACGAGCGGGAGGGCCACACGGGGAGCTGTTTTTT
>few|TRBJ1-2|TRBV7-2|-
CASSRSAGLGYGYTF
TGTGCCAGCAGCCGAAGCGCGGGACTCGGCTATGGCTACACCTTC
>few|TRBJ1-2|TRBV12-3/TRBV12-4|-
CASSQLGFGYTF
TGTGCCAGCAGTCAACTGGGGTTTGGCTACACCTTC
>few|TRBJ2-7|TRBV27|TRBD1
CASRPGQGAIYEQYF
TGTGCCAGCAGACCCGGACAGGGGGCTATCTACGAGCAGTACTTC
>-|TRBJ2-3|TRBV27|TRBD2
CASSLRRERGTDTQYF
TGTGCCAGCAGTTTGAGGCGGGAGCGGGGGACAGATACGCAGTATTTT
>-|TRBJ2-2|TRBV20-1|TRBD2
CSARGTSRSGELFF
TGCAGTGCTAGGGGGACTAGCCGGTCCGGGGAGCTGTTTTTT
>few|TRBJ2-7|TRBV11-2|-
CASSLLGVEQYF
TGTGCCAGCAGCCTACTAGGGGTCGAGCAGTACTTC
>-|TRBJ2-7|TRBV29-1|TRBD1
CSVEETGGFEQYF
TGCAGCGTTGAAGAGACAGGGGGTTTTGAGCAGTACTTC
>-|TRBJ2-5|TRBV28|TRBD1
CASSWGDRRYQETQYF
TGTGCCAGCAGTTGGGGGGACAGGAGGTACCAAGAGACCCAGTACTTC
>-|TRBJ2-7|TRBV12-3/TRBV12-4|-
CASSLEGSPVYEQYF
TGTGCCAGCAGTTTAGAAGGGAGCCCAGTTTACGAGCAGTACTTC
>-|TRBJ2-1|TRBV6-6|-
CASSTDDPEQFF
TGTGCCAGCAGTACCGACGATCCTGAGCAGTTCTTC
>few|TRBJ1-2|TRBV5-1|-
CASSLRNSGYTF
TGCGCCAGCAGCTTGCGGAATAGTGGCTACACCTTC
>few|TRBJ1-5|TRBV7-9|-
CASSFGTSSNQPQHF
TGTGCCAGCAGCTTCGGGACATCTAGCAATCAGCCCCAGCATTTT
>many|TRBJ2-7|TRBV7-2|-
CASSPNPRASYEQYF
TGTGCCAGCAGCCCCAATCCTCGGGCTTCCTACGAGCAGTACTTC
>-|TRBJ2-5|TRBV7-3|-
CASSLMFGETQYF
TGTGCCAGCAGCTTAATGTTTGGGGAGACCCAGTACTTC
>many|TRBJ2-7|TRBV4-1|TRBD1
CASSQARQGRYEQYF
TGCGCCAGCAGCCAAGCCAGACAGGGCCGCTACGAGCAGTACTTC
>-|TRBJ2-3|TRBV4-3|-
CASSQDWRDKGADTQYF
TGCGCCAGCAGCCAAGATTGGCGGGACAAGGGCGCAGATACGCAGTATTTT
>-|TRBJ2-7|TRBV7-8|TRBD1
CASSFRDSYASEQYF
TGTGCCAGCAGCTTCCGGGACAGCTATGCGTCTGAGCAGTACTTC
>few|TRBJ2-1|TRBV7-2|TRBD2
CASSLQVSVWGGDEQFF
TGTGCCAGCAGCTTACAAGTGTCGGTCTGGGGAGGGGATGAGCAGTTCTTC
>once|TRBJ2-3|TRBV5-1|-
CASSWGRSTDTQYF
TGCGCCAGCAGCTGGGGAAGATCCACAGATACGCAGTATTTT